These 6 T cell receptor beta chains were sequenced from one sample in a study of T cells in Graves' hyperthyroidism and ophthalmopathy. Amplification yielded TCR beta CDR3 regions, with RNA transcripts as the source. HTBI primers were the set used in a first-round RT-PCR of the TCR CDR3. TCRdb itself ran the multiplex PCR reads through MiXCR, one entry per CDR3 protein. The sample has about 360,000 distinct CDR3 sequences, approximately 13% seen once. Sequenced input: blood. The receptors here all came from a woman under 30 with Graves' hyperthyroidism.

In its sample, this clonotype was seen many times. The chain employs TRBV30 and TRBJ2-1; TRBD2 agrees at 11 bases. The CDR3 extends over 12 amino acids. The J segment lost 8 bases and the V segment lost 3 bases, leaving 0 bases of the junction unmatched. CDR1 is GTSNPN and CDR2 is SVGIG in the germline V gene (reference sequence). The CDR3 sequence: CAWRLAGDEQFF. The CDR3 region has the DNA TGTGCCTGGAGACTAGCGGGAGATGAGCAGTTCTTC.

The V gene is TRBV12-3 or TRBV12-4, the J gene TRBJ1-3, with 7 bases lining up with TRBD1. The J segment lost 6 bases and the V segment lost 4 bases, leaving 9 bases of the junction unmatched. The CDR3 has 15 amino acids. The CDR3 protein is CASSSPGTAKNTIYF. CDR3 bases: TGTGCCAGCAGTTCTCCCGGGACAGCTAAAAACACCATATATTTT.

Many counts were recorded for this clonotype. The CDR3 loop reads CASSFVYRGLLNQPQHF. As DNA, the CDR3 is TGTGCCAGCAGTTTTGTATACAGGGGGCTCTTGAATCAGCCCCAGCATTTT. The V call is TRBV28, the J call TRBJ1-5; 9 nucleotides line up with TRBD1. Germline-derived CDR1 and CDR2 are MDHEN and SYDVKM. The CDR3 runs 17 residues. With 3 bases clipped from V and 4 bases from J, the junction kept 10 bases outside the gene matches.

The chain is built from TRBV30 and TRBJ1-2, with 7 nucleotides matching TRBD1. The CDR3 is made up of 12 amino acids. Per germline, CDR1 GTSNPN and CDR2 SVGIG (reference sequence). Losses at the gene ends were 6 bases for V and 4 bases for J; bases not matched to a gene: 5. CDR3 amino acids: CACSGTVYGYTF. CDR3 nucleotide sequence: TGTGCCTGCTCCGGGACAGTCTATGGCTACACCTTC.

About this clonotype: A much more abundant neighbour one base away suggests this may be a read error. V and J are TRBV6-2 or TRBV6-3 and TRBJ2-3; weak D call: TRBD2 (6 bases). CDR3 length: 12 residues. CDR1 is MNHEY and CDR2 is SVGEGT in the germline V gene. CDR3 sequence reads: CAGGTGTDTQYF. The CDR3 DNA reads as TGTGCTGGGGGGACTGGCACAGATACGCAGTATTTT.

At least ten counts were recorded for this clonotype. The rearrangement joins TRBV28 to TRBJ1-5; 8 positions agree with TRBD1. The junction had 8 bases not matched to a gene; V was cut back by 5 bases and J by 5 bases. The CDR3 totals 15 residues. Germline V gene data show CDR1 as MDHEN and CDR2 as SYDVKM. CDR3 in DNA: TGTGCCAGCAGTCAACGGACAGGGCCTTATCAGCCCCAGCATTTT. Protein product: CASSQRTGPYQPQHF.